These T cell receptor beta chains were read from a single sample in a study of cytomegalovirus exposure and HLA in healthy donors. TCRdb's table, derived via immunoSEQ multiplex PCR, lists solely in-frame clones and lacks some. The sample lists more than 140,000 clones, around 80% occurring once. The material sequenced was PBMCs. These receptors came from a man aged 18 to 29 in good health and CMV-seropositive. Both conserved end residues are part of each CDR3. A D gene is named only where the DNA matches it firmly. Clone size appears in some rows only: once, few, many, or a class for an expanded clone.

D gene | J gene | V gene | clone size | CDR3 length | CDR3 protein | CDR3 DNA
. | TRBJ2-1 | TRBV4-1 | . | 16 | CASSQLLGEDHNEQFF | TGCGCCAGCAGCCAACTACTCGGGGAGGACCACAATGAGCAGTTCTTC
. | TRBJ1-2 | TRBV4-2 | . | 13 | CASSQGGTYGYTF | TGTGCCAGCAGCCAAGGAGGTACCTATGGCTACACCTTC
. | TRBJ2-7 | TRBV6-5 | . | 14 | CASSYSTGAYEQYF | TGTGCCAGCAGTTACTCGACCGGAGCCTACGAGCAGTACTTC
. | TRBJ1-1 | TRBV27 | . | 13 | CASSLTGFTEAFF | TGTGCCAGCAGTTTAACAGGGTTCACTGAAGCTTTCTTT
. | TRBJ1-1 | TRBV5-1 | once | 13 | CASSRTQNTEAFF | TGCGCCAGCAGCCGTACACAGAACACTGAAGCTTTCTTT
. | TRBJ2-7 | TRBV13 | . | 15 | CASSLPGSRSYEQYF | TGTGCCAGCAGCTTACCCGGGAGTAGGTCCTACGAGCAGTACTTC
. | TRBJ2-5 | TRBV7-9 | . | 14 | CASSFSGNQETQYF | TGTGCCAGCAGCTTTTCGGGAAATCAAGAGACCCAGTACTTC
. | TRBJ2-7 | TRBV19 | . | 13 | CASSISSTYEQYF | TGTGCCAGTAGTATCTCCTCTACCTACGAGCAGTACTTC
. | TRBJ1-1 | TRBV28 | . | 12 | CAITWANTEAFF | TGTGCCATAACCTGGGCAAACACTGAAGCTTTCTTT
. | TRBJ1-5 | TRBV19 | . | 17 | CASSPQDRDYSNQPQHF | TGTGCCAGTAGCCCCCAGGACAGAGACTATAGCAATCAGCCCCAGCATTTT
TRBD1 | TRBJ2-1 | TRBV7-9 | . | 15 | CASASRDRGRNEQFF | TGTGCCAGCGCCTCCCGGGACAGGGGGCGGAATGAGCAGTTCTTC
TRBD1 | TRBJ2-6 | TRBV19 | . | 18 | CASSNRDRGFSGANVLTF | TGTGCCAGTAGTAACCGGGACAGGGGGTTCTCTGGGGCCAACGTCCTGACTTTC
TRBD1 | TRBJ2-3 | TRBV5-1 | . | 16 | CASKRTGTASTDTQYF | TGCGCCAGCAAGCGCACCGGGACAGCTAGCACAGATACGCAGTATTTT
TRBD1 | TRBJ2-7 | TRBV19 | . | 14 | CASTVTTGAHEQYF | TGTGCCAGTACCGTTACGACAGGGGCCCACGAGCAGTACTTC
TRBD1 | TRBJ2-3 | TRBV6-1 | . | 13 | CASRDRGADTQYF | TGTGCCAGCAGGGACAGGGGCGCAGATACGCAGTATTTT
. | TRBJ1-1 | TRBV6-1 | . | 13 | CASSEVRATEAFF | TGTGCCAGCAGTGAAGTGCGGGCCACTGAAGCTTTCTTT
. | TRBJ1-4 | TRBV2 | few | 17 | CASSEAGGASPNEKLFF | TGTGCCAGCAGTGAAGCAGGGGGGGCCAGCCCAAATGAAAAACTGTTTTTT
. | TRBJ1-1 | TRBV28 | . | 13 | CASSLGRNTEAFF | TGTGCCAGCAGTTTAGGGCGGAACACTGAAGCTTTCTTT
. | TRBJ1-5 | TRBV28 | . | 14 | CASKEVSSNQPQHF | TGTGCCAGCAAAGAAGTCAGTAGCAATCAGCCCCAGCATTTT
TRBD2 | TRBJ2-7 | TRBV11-2 | . | 14 | CASRAREGSYEQYF | TGTGCCAGCAGGGCCCGGGAGGGGTCCTACGAGCAGTACTTC
TRBD2 | TRBJ2-5 | TRBV28 | once | 14 | CASSPSGRLETQYF | TGTGCCAGCAGCCCAAGCGGGAGGTTAGAGACCCAGTACTTC
. | TRBJ2-2 | TRBV2 | . | 15 | CASSGYGSYTGELFF | TGTGCCAGCAGTGGATACGGGAGTTACACCGGGGAGCTGTTTTTT
. | TRBJ2-1 | TRBV7-2 | . | 14 | CASSFLGGRREQFF | TGTGCCAGCAGCTTCTTGGGCGGGCGGAGGGAGCAGTTCTTC
TRBD1 | TRBJ1-5 | TRBV19 | . | 14 | CASKTGTGNQPQHF | TGTGCCAGTAAGACCGGGACAGGGAATCAGCCCCAGCATTTT
. | TRBJ2-7 | TRBV5-1 | . | 14 | CASSLRDKLSEQYF | TGCGCCAGCAGCTTGAGGGACAAGTTGTCCGAGCAGTACTTC